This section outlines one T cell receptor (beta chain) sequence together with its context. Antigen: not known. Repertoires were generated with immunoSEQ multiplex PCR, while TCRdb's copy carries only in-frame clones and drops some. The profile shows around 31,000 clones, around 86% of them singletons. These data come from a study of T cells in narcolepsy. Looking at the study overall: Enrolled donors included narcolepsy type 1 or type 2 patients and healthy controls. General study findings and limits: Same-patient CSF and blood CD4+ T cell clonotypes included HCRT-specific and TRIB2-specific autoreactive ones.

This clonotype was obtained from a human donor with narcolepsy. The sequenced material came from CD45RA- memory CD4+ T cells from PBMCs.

The CDR3 loop reads CASSLGAGTDTQYF. CDR3 bases: TGTGCCAGCAGCTTAGGTGCCGGCACAGATACGCAGTATTTT. The chain recombines TRBV11-2 with TRBJ2-3; D gene uncertain. The length of the CDR3 is 14 residues. Trimming took 1 base from V and 1 from J, leaving 6 bases between them. From germline, CDR1 is SGHAT and CDR2 FQNNGV.